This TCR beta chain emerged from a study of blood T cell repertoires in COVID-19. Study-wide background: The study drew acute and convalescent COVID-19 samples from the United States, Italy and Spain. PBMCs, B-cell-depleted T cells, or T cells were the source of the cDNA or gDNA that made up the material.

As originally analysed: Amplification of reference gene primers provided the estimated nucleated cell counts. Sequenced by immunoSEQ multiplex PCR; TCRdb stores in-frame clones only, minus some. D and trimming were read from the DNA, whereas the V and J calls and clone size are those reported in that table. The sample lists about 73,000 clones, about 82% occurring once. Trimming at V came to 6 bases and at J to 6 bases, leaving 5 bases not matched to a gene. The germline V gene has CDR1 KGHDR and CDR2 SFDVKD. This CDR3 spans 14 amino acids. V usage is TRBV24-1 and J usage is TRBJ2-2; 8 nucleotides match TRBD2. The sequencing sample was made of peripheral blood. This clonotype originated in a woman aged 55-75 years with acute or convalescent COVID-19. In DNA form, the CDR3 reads TGTGCCACCAGTTTTAGCGGGATCGCCGGGGAGCTGTTTTTT. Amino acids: CATSFSGIAGELFF.